This entry lists 16 T cell receptor beta chains sequenced from one sample in a study of cytomegalovirus exposure and HLA in healthy donors. The PCR employed 60 Vbeta primers together with 13 Jbeta primers. Profiled with immunoSEQ multiplex PCR; TCRdb holds only in-frame clones, not every one. The sample carries roughly 120,000 clones, around 78% recorded once. The specimen was PBMCs. The source is a man aged 35 to 55 in good health and CMV-seronegative.

V and J are TRBV7-6 and TRBJ2-7; 8 bases line up with TRBD2. Germline V CDR1 and CDR2: SGHVS, FNYEAQ. The CDR3 loop spans 14 amino acids. The V and J ends lost 0 bases and 6 bases, in that order; junction bases with no gene match: 4. The CDR3 loop reads CASSLAPGGAEQYF. The CDR3 region has the DNA TGTGCCAGCAGCTTAGCTCCGGGAGGGGCCGAGCAGTACTTC. The variable domain in full, completed from reference TRBV7-6 and TRBJ2-7, reads GAGVSQSPRYKVTKRGQDVALRCDPISGHVSLYWYRQALGQGPEFLTYFNYEAQQDKSGLPNDRFSAERPEGSISTLTIQRTEQRDSAMYRCASSLAPGGAEQYFGPGTRLTVT.

The chain uses TRBV27 and TRBJ2-6; a weak D match, TRBD1 (6 bases). The CDR3 covers 20 residues. CDR1 and CDR2 (germline): MNHEY, SMNVEV (reference sequence). The V and J ends lost 1 base and 0 bases respectively, with 19 bases between them. The CDR3 sequence: CASSLFIGTPTSSGANVLTF. The CDR3 region has the DNA TGTGCCAGCAGTTTATTCATTGGGACACCTACCTCCTCTGGGGCCAACGTCCTGACTTTC.

This clone has only a few counts. CDR3 amino acids: CASSLSGREITEAFF. CDR3 nucleotides: TGTGCCAGCAGCTTGTCTGGGCGGGAGATTACTGAAGCTTTCTTT. The chain carries TRBV5-6 and TRBJ1-1; D uncertain. The CDR3 runs to 15 residues. Germline assignment: CDR1 SGHDT and CDR2 YYEEEE. Deletions cut 1 base from V and 5 bases from J, with 15 bases between.

The count of this clone is one. In DNA form, the CDR3 reads TGCGCCAGCAGCCATCAGGGGGCGGAAGATACGCAGTATTTT. It codes for CASSHQGAEDTQYF. The chain couples TRBV4-1 to TRBJ2-3, with TRBD1 identical over 8 bases. The CDR3 covers 14 residues. The trim removed 3 bases at V and 5 bases at J, leaving 4 bases unmatched. Germline CDR1 and CDR2: MGHRA and YSYEKL.

This clone was seen just once. This chain links TRBV4-2 with TRBJ2-7; TRBD2 is a possible D gene (6 bases). The length of the CDR3 is 15 residues. Trimming cost V 11 bases and J 0 bases, with 20 bases left between them. Germline V gene lookup returns CDR1 LGHNA and CDR2 YNFKEQ. The CDR3 sequence: CACHFSGRTSYEQYF. In DNA, the CDR3 is TGTGCCTGTCACTTTAGCGGAAGAACCTCCTACGAGCAGTACTTC.

This chain joins TRBV11-2 and TRBJ1-2; D perhaps matches TRBD1 (6 bases). Germline V lookup: CDR1 SGHAT, CDR2 FQNNGV. The CDR3 covers 14 residues. Trimming stripped 3 bases from V and 10 bases from J, with 18 bases between. DNA for the CDR3: TGTGCCAGCAGCTTTCAGCCGACAGGTCGGGCCTACACCTTC. This translates into CASSFQPTGRAYTF.

The chain combines TRBV5-4 with TRBJ2-7; 11 bases are a match to TRBD2. There are 15 residues in the CDR3. Trimming removed 3 bases from V and 7 bases from J; junction bases left unmatched: 9. CDR1 and CDR2 from the germline V gene are SGHNT and YYREEE (reference sequence). Here the CDR3 DNA reads TGTGCCAGCAGCTCGCCGACTAGCGGGGTGGCGGAGCAGTACTTC. Its translation is CASSSPTSGVAEQYF. Using reference TRBV5-4 and TRBJ2-7 for the parts outside the CDR3, the full variable domain is ETGVTQSPTHLIKTRGQQVTLRCSSQSGHNTVSWYQQALGQGPQFIFQYYREEENGRGNFPPRFSGLQFPNYSSELNVNALELDDSALYLCASSSPTSGVAEQYFGPGTRLTVT.

The rearrangement joins TRBV7-9 to TRBJ1-4, with TRBD1 identical over 7 bases. V shed 5 bases, J shed 4 bases, and the junction held 4 bases outside the gene matches. The germline V gene has CDR1 SEHNR and CDR2 FQNEAQ (reference sequence). This CDR3 region has 14 residues. CDR3 bases: TGTGCCAGCAGCGAAGGGACAGTTAATGAAAAACTGTTTTTT. Protein product: CASSEGTVNEKLFF. Combining the CDR3 with reference TRBV7-9 and TRBJ1-4 gives the whole variable domain DTGVSQNPRHKITKRGQNVTFRCDPISEHNRLYWYRQTLGQGPEFLTYFQNEAQLEKSRLLSDRFSAERPKGSFSTLEIQRTEQGDSAMYLCASSEGTVNEKLFFGSGTQLSVL.

This clone showed up just a few times. The rearrangement uses TRBV15 and TRBJ1-1; D is unclear. CDR3 length: 15 amino acids. V lost 2 bases, J lost 0 bases, and 10 bases lay in between. Germline V gene data show CDR1 as LNHNV and CDR2 as YYDKDF (reference sequence). This CDR3 reads CATSRQVGLNTEAFF. The CDR3 DNA follows: TGTGCCACCAGCAGACAGGTCGGTTTGAACACTGAAGCTTTCTTT.

The genes are TRBV9 and TRBJ2-3; tentatively, D is TRBD2 (6 bases). V lost 3 bases and J 0 bases, leaving 17 bases between the germline ends. CDR1 and CDR2 from the germline V gene are SGDLS and YYNGEE. The CDR3 consists of 17 residues. DNA of the CDR3: TGTGCCAGCAGCGCGGCGGGGAGCCCGCCTAGCACAGATACGCAGTATTTT. Amino acid sequence: CASSAAGSPPSTDTQYF.

DNA of the CDR3: TGTGCCAGCAGTTTTAGGGGTCGGAGGGGGCTCCGTCAATCCAATGAGCAGTTCTTC. Encoded protein: CASSFRGRRGLRQSNEQFF. The rearrangement joins TRBV27 to TRBJ2-1; D is possibly TRBD1 (7 bases). The CDR3 contains 19 residues. CDR1 MNHEY and CDR2 SMNVEV come from the germline V gene (reference sequence). Trimming removed 3 bases from V and 6 bases from J, with 27 bases in between.

The chain is built from TRBV4-2 and TRBJ2-3; 10 bases are shared with TRBD2. The CDR3 has 16 residues. Germline V gene data show CDR1 as LGHNA and CDR2 as YNFKEQ. V trimming: 6 bases; J trimming: 2 bases; junction bases outside the gene matches: 8. CDR3 sequence reads: CASRSERGGITDTQYF. The CDR3 nucleotides are TGTGCCAGCAGATCGGAGCGGGGGGGTATCACAGATACGCAGTATTTT.

This chain links TRBV6-5 with TRBJ1-1; 9 bases are a match to TRBD1. J gave up 7 bases and V 8 bases, and 11 bases lay outside the gene matches. Germline V lookup: CDR1 MNHEY, CDR2 SVGAGI. The CDR3 covers 14 residues. The CDR3 coding sequence is TGTGCCAGCGGTCGGGACAGGGCTTTCGTTGAAGCTTTCTTT. It specifies CASGRDRAFVEAFF.

This clone was seen only a few times. The rearrangement uses TRBV7-2 and TRBJ1-5; D is uncertain. CDR1 is SGHTA, CDR2 FQGNSA, per germline. V was trimmed by 5 bases and J by 3 bases, leaving 14 bases between them. This CDR3 spans 15 amino acids. Written as DNA, the CDR3 is TGTGCCAGCAGCCCCGGAGGGATTCACAATCAGCCCCAGCATTTT. This sequence encodes CASSPGGIHNQPQHF.

This clone was detected only a few times. The chain links TRBV27 to TRBJ2-2, with 9 bases matching TRBD2. CDR1 MNHEY and CDR2 SMNVEV come from the germline V gene (reference sequence). With V trimmed by 3 bases and J by 5 bases, 4 bases remained unmatched. This CDR3 comprises 15 residues. CDR3 coding DNA: TGTGCCAGCAGTTTCGGGACTAGCTGGACCGGGGAGCTGTTTTTT. Protein sequence: CASSFGTSWTGELFF.

This chain connects TRBV29-1 to TRBJ2-4, with D possibly matching TRBD1 (5 bases). Germline V gene data show CDR1 as SQVTM and CDR2 as ANQGSEA. Trimming stripped 6 bases from V and 2 bases from J, with 11 bases between. The CDR3 consists of 13 residues. DNA for the CDR3: TGCAGCGTCGACCAGGGAACCAAAAACATTCAGTACTTC. Protein sequence: CSVDQGTKNIQYF.